The subject of this entry is one T cell receptor (beta chain). What it binds is unknown. Then a second PCR, running roughly 6 to 11 cycles, was carried out with a sample-barcoded 5' primer and a J-beta primer mix. The study obtained at least 2.5 million CDR3-containing paired-end reads from every sample. TCRdb fed the 5' RACE reads into MiXCR, producing one record per CDR3 protein. Of 1.5 million to 2 million distinct CDR3 sequences in the sample, almost 35% were seen once. This specimen belongs to a study of blood T cells in healthy people across ages. Study-wide points: More naive CD4+ cells and higher diversity marked long-lived donors relative to aged donors.

The CDR3 totals 15 residues. Looked up from germline, CDR1 is MNHEY and CDR2 is SVGEGT. V lost 6 bases to trimming and J lost 7 bases; unmatched junction nucleotides: 12. Every participating donor contributed 7.5 to 10 milliliters of peripheral blood through a draw. No fewer than 6.5 million PBMCs went into each sample. The specimen was blood. The source of this sequence is a woman aged 30 to 39 in good health. V and J are TRBV6-2 or TRBV6-3 and TRBJ2-3; 8 positions agree with TRBD2. The CDR3 here is CASRTLAAVTHTQYF. CDR3 bases: TGTGCCAGCAGAACACTAGCGGCGGTAACCCATACGCAGTATTTT.